A single sample gave rise to the 17 T cell receptor beta chains below, sequenced in a study of a mutant IDH1 vaccine in newly diagnosed glioma. These receptors' antigens are unknown. Time point described: week 47, end of study. Every single dose of the vaccine, 300 ug of mutant IDH1 20-mer peptide, came with topical imiquimod. The assay was immunoSEQ multiplex PCR, and TCRdb's table has in-frame clones only and misses some. The table records roughly 56,000 clones, 60% to 80% of them present only once. The material sequenced was PBMCs, taken from a glioma patient whose treatment included an IDH1 peptide vaccine. These receptor sequences come from a man in his forties or fifties with glioma.

A few counts support this clone. The V call is TRBV5-1, the J call TRBJ2-3; TRBD1 aligns across 7 bases. The junction had 8 bases not matched to a gene; V was cut back by 3 bases and J by 4 bases. The CDR3 has 15 residues. Germline V gene data show CDR1 as SGHRS and CDR2 as YFSETQ. DNA for the CDR3: TGCGCCAGCAGCTCGGAAGGGGGCGCCTCAGATACGCAGTATTTT. This translates into CASSSEGGASDTQYF.

The V gene is TRBV19, the J gene TRBJ1-1, with no clear D. Between the trimmed V and J ends, which lost 3 bases and 0 bases, there was a span of 8 bases. CDR1 is LNHDA, CDR2 SQIVND, per germline (reference sequence). The CDR3 length is 14 residues. The CDR3 region has the DNA TGTGCCAGTAGTATTAATGATCTGAACACTGAAGCTTTCTTT. This translates into CASSINDLNTEAFF.

The genes are TRBV5-5 and TRBJ2-1, with D uncertain. Trimming took 0 bases from V and 8 from J, leaving 6 bases between them. The CDR3 spans 12 residues. Germline CDR1 SGHKS, CDR2 YYEKEE (reference sequence). This CDR3 is CASSLDGDEQFF. The CDR3 region has the DNA TGTGCCAGCAGCTTGGATGGGGATGAGCAGTTCTTC.

The chain has TRBV19 and TRBJ2-2, with 7 bases lining up with TRBD1. V was pared by 7 bases and J by 6 bases, with 8 bases of the junction left unmatched. The CDR3 has 14 amino acids. Germline CDR1 is LNHDA and CDR2 is SQIVND (reference sequence). CDR3 sequence reads: CASTQSTGAGELFF. The CDR3 nucleotides are TGTGCCAGTACTCAATCCACAGGGGCCGGGGAGCTGTTTTTT.

This sequence joins TRBV5-1 and TRBJ1-2; 7 nucleotides agree with TRBD1. V shed 0 bases, J shed 8 bases, and the junction held 4 bases outside the gene matches. The CDR3 has 13 residues. Germline loops: CDR1 SGHRS, CDR2 YFSETQ. The chain's CDR3 is CASSLEGTAGYTF. CDR3 bases: TGCGCCAGCAGCTTGGAGGGGACAGCCGGCTACACCTTC. The variable domain in full, completed from reference TRBV5-1 and TRBJ1-2, reads KAGVTQTPRYLIKTRGQQVTLSCSPISGHRSVSWYQQTPGQGLQFLFEYFSETQRNKGNFPGRFSGRQFSNSRSEMNVSTLELGDSALYLCASSLEGTAGYTFGSGTRLTVV.

V gene TRBV6-4 combines with J gene TRBJ1-2; D uncertain. Germline lookup yields CDR1 MRHNA and CDR2 SNTAGT. Trimming removed 0 bases at V and 6 bases at J, with 5 bases between. The CDR3 has 12 residues. CDR3 in DNA: TGTGCCAGCAGTGACTCTGGGAATGGCTACACCTTC. Protein sequence: CASSDSGNGYTF.

This chain connects TRBV28 to TRBJ1-2, with 9 bases fitting TRBD1. Trimming cost V 3 bases and J 4 bases; bases outside gene matches: 3. CDR1 is MDHEN and CDR2 is SYDVKM in the germline V gene. The CDR3 loop spans 14 amino acids. The CDR3 nucleotides are TGTGCCAGCAGTTTCGTGGGACAGGGCTATGGCTACACCTTC. Residues: CASSFVGQGYGYTF.

CDR3 in amino acids: CASSTRLAGEIQETQYF. The CDR3 coding sequence is TGTGCCAGTAGTACCCGACTAGCGGGGGAGATCCAAGAGACCCAGTACTTC. This chain uses TRBV19 with TRBJ2-5; 12 bases match TRBD2. Germline loops: CDR1 LNHDA, CDR2 SQIVND (reference sequence). The V segment lost 4 bases and the J segment 1 base; nucleotides outside the gene matches: 7. The CDR3 has 17 amino acids.

The chain couples TRBV5-1 to TRBJ1-4; maybe TRBD1 (6 bases). Trimming stripped 4 bases from V and 8 bases from J, with 21 bases between. Germline V gives CDR1 SGHRS, CDR2 YFSETQ. The CDR3 extends over 16 amino acids. This CDR3 reads CASSGGTQRDGEKLFF. CDR3 bases: TGCGCCAGCAGCGGTGGGACACAGAGGGATGGGGAAAAACTGTTTTTT.

The V gene is TRBV7-8, the J gene TRBJ2-3, with 8 positions matching TRBD2. The CDR3 is 16 residues long. Germline assignment: CDR1 SGHVS and CDR2 FQNEAQ. The V gene end was trimmed by 3 bases and the J gene end by 6 bases; junction bases not matched to a gene: 11. The chain's CDR3 is CASSFPPSGGGDTQYF. CDR3 nucleotide sequence: TGTGCCAGCAGCTTCCCCCCAAGCGGGGGCGGGGATACGCAGTATTTT.

DNA of the CDR3: TGTGCCAGCAGCGCGGGGTATACTAATGAAAAACTGTTTTTT. The encoded protein is CASSAGYTNEKLFF. The rearrangement uses TRBV9 and TRBJ1-4; D gene unclear. Trimming pared 3 bases from V and 2 bases from J, leaving 8 bases between. This CDR3 is 14 amino acids long. The germline gives CDR1 SGDLS, CDR2 YYNGEE. Together with reference TRBV9 and TRBJ1-4, the CDR3 gives the full variable domain: DSGVTQTPKHLITATGQRVTLRCSPRSGDLSVYWYQQSLDQGLQFLIQYYNGEERAKGNILERFSAQQFPDLHSELNLSSLELGDSALYFCASSAGYTNEKLFFGSGTQLSVL.

The chain employs TRBV6-1 and TRBJ1-2; D possibly corresponds to TRBD1 (5 bases). The CDR3 is made up of 14 amino acids. Trimming shortened V by 2 bases and J by 4 bases, and 11 bases separated the two germline ends. Germline-derived CDR1 and CDR2 are MNHNS and SASEGT. In DNA, the CDR3 is TGTGCCAGCAGTGAAAGTACGGGGCCCTATGGCTACACCTTC. As protein: CASSESTGPYGYTF.

This clone occurred a few times. J is TRBJ1-2 and V is TRBV30, with 9 bases matching TRBD1. Germline CDR1 and CDR2: GTSNPN and SVGIG (reference sequence). The CDR3 is 13 amino acids. V lost 2 bases, J lost 6 bases, and 4 bases stayed unmatched. The CDR3 is CAWSPGTGNGYTF. In nucleotides, the CDR3 is TGTGCCTGGAGTCCAGGGACAGGGAATGGCTACACCTTC.

This chain links TRBV2 with TRBJ1-6; TRBD1 is a possible D gene (5 bases). This CDR3 is built from 15 residues. From germline, CDR1 is SNHLY and CDR2 FYNNEI. V was pared by 7 bases and J by 0 bases, with 10 bases between. The CDR3 DNA reads TGTGCCAGCAACTACAGGCGCTCCTATAATTCACCCCTCCACTTT. It yields the protein CASNYRRSYNSPLHF.

The chain uses TRBV4-3 and TRBJ2-6; D remains unclear. CDR3 length equals 13 residues. V was clipped by 5 bases and J by 4 bases, with 6 bases between them. Germline CDR1 LGHNA, CDR2 YSLEER. The CDR3 DNA sequence: TGCGCCAGCAGCGAGATCGGGGCCAACGTCCTGACTTTC. Its protein is CASSEIGANVLTF.

About this clone: Other DNA sequences from this sample encode an identical CDR3 as well. The V gene is TRBV13, the J gene TRBJ1-1; D is uncertain. Trimming left V 1 base short and J 1 base short, with 10 bases between. This CDR3 region has 15 residues. Germline V lookup: CDR1 PRHDT, CDR2 FYEKMQ (reference sequence). The CDR3 DNA reads as TGTGCCAGCAGCTTAGTTAGGCAGGAGAACACTGAAGCTTTCTTT. Protein: CASSLVRQENTEAFF.

J is TRBJ1-5 and V is TRBV25-1; D perhaps matches TRBD1 (6 bases). The germline CDR1 and CDR2 sequences are MGHDK and SYGVNS. This CDR3 spans 14 amino acids. V gave up 7 bases and J gave up 3 bases, with 13 bases separating them. CDR3 DNA: TGTGCCAGCAAGGAGACAGGCGACAATCAGCCCCAGCATTTT. Protein sequence: CASKETGDNQPQHF.